This TCR beta chain was observed in a study of T cells in localized non-small cell lung cancer (dated by TCRdb to 2019 to 2021). Regarding the complete study: The study analyzed T cell repertoires of hundreds of early-stage NSCLC patients, comparing tumors and uninvolved tumor-adjacent lungs. All 236 NSCLC patients in the cohort were treatment-naive and had localized lung tumors that were resected. Of the NSCLC patients, about 130 were male and around 99 were female, and the mean age was approximately 66 years. Paper-wide results and their limitations: Because the study design was exploratory, TCR variables were selected using unadjusted p-values without false-discovery rate correction. Longer overall survival was associated with higher T cell density in blood, whereas shorter survival was associated with higher clonality in adjacent lung. Of the top 100 tumor clones, a median of around 57 were detected in paired uninvolved adjacent lung; under 35 were also among that lung's top 100. Because multi-region tumor sequencing was not performed, intratumor heterogeneity could not be ruled out. Uninvolved tumor-adjacent lung showed the highest T cell clonality, higher than tumor, which suggests more focused antigenic responses in the uninvolved tumor-adjacent lung.

At diagnosis, tumor, uninvolved tumor-adjacent lung and peripheral blood were collected and then preserved as a mix of FFPE and fresh-frozen material. Blood samples were analyzed as peripheral blood mononuclear cells for TCR repertoire profiling. Details on this clone: Its binding antigen is unknown. The sample holds no much larger clone one base away, and base qualities are not on file.

The cysteine opens and the phenylalanine closes a CDR3 of 16 amino acids. CDR3 DNA only is kept here, 48 bases in frame from base 1. The immunoSEQ Assay was used to sequence TCR beta CDR3 regions from DNA. Per the source publication's procedure: T cell density was computed as TCR beta template counts normalized to usable DNA estimated by amplifying housekeeping genes. Richness was estimated with the preseqR package, extrapolating to 400,000 templates for PBMC samples and 120,000 templates for tissue samples. Clonality was defined as one minus Pielou's evenness. To identify tissue-enriched TCRs, differential abundance testing was run on productive amino-acid clonotypes with a minimum total count of 5 and an alpha of 0.1. Repertoire overlap between compartments was quantified with the Jaccard Index and Morisita Overlap Index. GLIPH grouped TCR beta CDR3s together with public tetramer-defined viral CDR3s, and a viral motif had to include at least three viral sequences and also show V-gene enrichment. The clones in this table, taken by TCRdb from immuneACCESS, are in-frame only. Not every clone is retained; where verified, under half of the shortfall comes from an unresolved V gene, and the cause of the rest is unknown. V and J calls and clone size come straight from that table; D and trimming were deduced from the DNA. The sample table shows approximately 54,000 clones, and roughly 88% are seen once. The ten top clones hold less than 6% of the sample.

The chain is encoded by TRBV12-1 joined to TRBJ1-1. TRBV12-1 is a documented pseudogene. The specimen comprised peripheral blood, sampled before any cancer treatment. The origin of this receptor is a woman aged 35-75 years with stage I lung adenocarcinoma. The nucleotide sequence is given as TGTGCCAGCAGCTTTGTAGACGGGGGGTTTGGCACTGAAGCTTTCTTT. Translated, it reads CASSFVDGGFGTEAFF.